The 23 T cell receptor beta chains in this list originate from one sample, sequenced in a study of OX40 agonist ivuxolimab in advanced cancers. Here immunoSEQ multiplex PCR was the method, and the copy in TCRdb shows in-frame clones only, minus some. The sample has tens of thousands of clones, over 80% seen once; the top ten hold about 4%. The sample here was CD4+ or CD8+ T cells sorted from blood, taken in a trial of the OX40 agonist ivuxolimab. Receptors were obtained from an adult with an advanced solid tumor such as melanoma, head and neck, liver or kidney cancer.

This clone was counted a single time. The chain uses TRBV27 and TRBJ1-4; tentatively, D is TRBD1 (5 bases). The CDR3 is made up of 16 amino acids. V shed 3 bases and J shed 5 bases, with 16 bases lying between them. In germline, CDR1 is MNHEY, CDR2 SMNVEV (reference sequence). The CDR3 here is CASSFVGAGPNEKLFF. In DNA form, the CDR3 reads TGTGCCAGCAGTTTTGTTGGGGCAGGACCGAATGAAAAACTGTTTTTT.

The chain employs TRBV27 and TRBJ1-2, with 7 bases lining up with TRBD1. J was trimmed by 6 bases and V by 7 bases; bases with no gene match: 8. Germline V lookup: CDR1 MNHEY, CDR2 SMNVEV (reference sequence). The CDR3 contains 13 residues. CDR3 sequence reads: CASKEGAANGYTF. DNA for the CDR3: TGTGCCAGCAAGGAGGGGGCGGCTAATGGCTACACCTTC.

The chain couples TRBV4-1 to TRBJ1-2; 7 bases line up with TRBD1. The CDR3 sequence is 17 residues long. V was pared by 4 bases and J by 0 bases, with 11 bases of the junction left unmatched. Germline V gene lookup returns CDR1 MGHRA and CDR2 YSYEKL. In DNA, the CDR3 is TGCGCCAGCAGCCTCCCAACTACAGGGGCGTCTAACTATGGCTACACCTTC. Translation gives CASSLPTTGASNYGYTF.

This clone occurred a few times. The rearrangement links TRBV19 to TRBJ1-1; D may be TRBD1 (6 bases). CDR3 length: 14 amino acids. Germline CDR1 and CDR2: LNHDA and SQIVND (reference sequence). Trimming took 2 bases from V and 4 from J, leaving 11 bases between them. This CDR3 is CASSIFSGATEAFF. The CDR3 nucleotides are TGTGCCAGTAGTATATTCTCGGGGGCCACTGAAGCTTTCTTT. Variable domain in full (rest from reference TRBV19 and TRBJ1-1): DGGITQSPKYLFRKEGQNVTLSCEQNLNHDAMYWYRQDPGQGLRLIYYSQIVNDFQKGDIAEGYSVSREKKESFPLTVTSAQKNPTAFYLCASSIFSGATEAFFGQGTRLTVV.

This sequence joins TRBV19 and TRBJ2-2, with D maybe TRBD1 (6 bases). This CDR3 has 23 amino acids. Trimming removed 1 base from V and 0 bases from J, with 30 bases in between. Germline CDR1 reads LNHDA; CDR2 reads SQIVND (reference sequence). The DNA for the CDR3 is TGTGCCAGTAGTATAGGGCTTTCCCTAATACCCGGGAAGGACAGTTCGAACACCGGGGAGCTGTTTTTT. This translates into CASSIGLSLIPGKDSSNTGELFF.

This clone was recorded once. The V call is TRBV28, the J call TRBJ1-5, with D uncertain. The germline CDR1 and CDR2 sequences are MDHEN and SYDVKM. Trimming removed 6 bases from V and 10 bases from J, with 13 bases in between. This CDR3 is built from 12 residues. CDR3 in amino acids: CASRRGGHPQHF. The CDR3 DNA is TGTGCCAGCAGACGCGGTGGCCATCCCCAGCATTTT.

The chain combines TRBV4-1 with TRBJ2-5; 10 bases map to TRBD1. Trimming removed 1 base from V and 5 bases from J; junction bases left unmatched: 4. Germline V gene data show CDR1 as MGHRA and CDR2 as YSYEKL. This CDR3 region has 15 residues. The chain's CDR3 is CASSQVTGGYETQYF. The CDR3 coding sequence is TGCGCCAGCAGCCAAGTGACAGGGGGCTACGAGACCCAGTACTTC.

The rearrangement links TRBV4-1 to TRBJ2-7, with 8 positions matching TRBD2. The CDR3 totals 15 residues. With 5 bases clipped from V and 3 bases from J, the junction kept 9 bases outside the gene matches. Germline CDR1 reads MGHRA; CDR2 reads YSYEKL. The chain's CDR3 is CASSERSGGYYEQYV. The CDR3 DNA follows: TGCGCCAGCAGCGAAAGGAGCGGGGGTTACTACGAGCAGTACGTC.

The chain combines TRBV19 with TRBJ2-5; D gene ambiguous. The J call may be incorrect, as the DNA end agrees better with TRBJ2-7. Per the germline V gene, CDR1 is LNHDA and CDR2 is SQIVND (reference sequence). The CDR3 sequence is 13 residues long. In DNA, the CDR3 is TGTGCCAGTAGTGGTCACAGCCTCTACGAGCAGTACTTC. Its translation: CASSGHSLYEQYF.

The chain couples TRBV6-1 to TRBJ2-7; the D call may be TRBD1 or TRBD2 (5 bases each). Germline V gives CDR1 MNHNS, CDR2 SASEGT. V lost 0 bases, J lost 3 bases, and 15 bases lay in between. The CDR3 spans 16 residues. In DNA form, the CDR3 reads TGTGCCAGCAGTGAAGCGGCCGGGACCTATTACTACGAGCAGTACGTC. This encodes CASSEAAGTYYYEQYV.

The V gene is TRBV5-1, the J gene TRBJ2-2; D is tentatively TRBD1 or TRBD2 (5 bases each). CDR3 length: 16 residues. V was trimmed by 3 bases and J by 0 bases, leaving 12 bases between them. Germline lookup yields CDR1 SGHRS and CDR2 YFSETQ. This CDR3 is CASSSWDGANTGELFF. The CDR3 coding sequence is TGCGCCAGCAGCTCCTGGGACGGTGCGAACACCGGGGAGCTGTTTTTT. Filled out from reference TRBV5-1 and TRBJ2-2, the complete variable domain reads KAGVTQTPRYLIKTRGQQVTLSCSPISGHRSVSWYQQTPGQGLQFLFEYFSETQRNKGNFPGRFSGRQFSNSRSEMNVSTLELGDSALYLCASSSWDGANTGELFFGEGSRLTVL.

The chain combines TRBV28 with TRBJ1-2, with 9 bases lining up with TRBD1. Germline V gene lookup returns CDR1 MDHEN and CDR2 SYDVKM. V was pared by 4 bases and J by 6 bases, with 12 bases of the junction left unmatched. The CDR3 runs to 16 residues. The CDR3 region has the DNA TGTGCCAGCAGTTCAGCTCATTGGGACAGGGAAAATGGCTACACCTTC. Residues: CASSSAHWDRENGYTF.

The chain combines TRBV5-1 with TRBJ1-1; D remains ambiguous. Trimming shortened V by 1 base and J by 5 bases, and 18 bases separated the two germline ends. CDR1 is SGHRS, CDR2 YFSETQ, per germline. The CDR3 is made up of 16 amino acids. The CDR3 nucleotides are TGCGCCAGCAGCTTGTGGGAGGCCCCGAAGGTTACTGAAGCTTTCTTT. It translates to CASSLWEAPKVTEAFF.

This clone is labeled medium-sized. This sequence joins TRBV10-2 and TRBJ2-2; D is unclear. Trimming removed 1 base from V and 13 bases from J, with 16 bases in between. CDR1 and CDR2 (germline): WSHSY, SAAADI. This CDR3 comprises 14 residues. The CDR3 region has the DNA TGCGCCAGCAGTGAGTTCGACGGACGGTTGGGGCTGTTTTTT. As protein: CASSEFDGRLGLFF.

V is TRBV7-8 and J is TRBJ2-1, with 11 bases lining up with TRBD2. The germline V gene has CDR1 SGHVS and CDR2 FQNEAQ. There are 16 residues in the CDR3. V was pared by 5 bases and J by 9 bases, with 12 bases of the junction left unmatched. The CDR3 DNA sequence: TGTGCCAGCAGCGGGCGACTAGCGGGAATTGCAGCTGAGCAGTTCTTC. Protein: CASSGRLAGIAAEQFF.

Here the CDR3 DNA reads TGTGCCAGCAGTCCCCGGGACAGGGGGCGGCGGAATGAGCAGTTCTTC. Its translation is CASSPRDRGRRNEQFF. V gene TRBV25-1 combines with J gene TRBJ2-1; 12 nucleotides match TRBD1. Per germline, CDR1 MGHDK and CDR2 SYGVNS. CDR3 length equals 16 residues. The J segment lost 7 bases and the V segment lost 5 bases, leaving 9 bases of the junction unmatched.

The chain joins TRBV7-8 to TRBJ2-1; D remains unclear. V gave up 2 bases and J gave up 3 bases, with 5 bases separating them. Per the germline V gene, CDR1 is SGHVS and CDR2 is FQNEAQ. The length of the CDR3 is 13 residues. CDR3: CASSLSFYNEQFF. The CDR3 DNA follows: TGTGCCAGCAGCTTATCCTTCTACAATGAGCAGTTCTTC.

V and J are TRBV10-3 and TRBJ2-3; 9 bases are shared with TRBD2. Looked up from germline, CDR1 is ENHRY and CDR2 is SYGVKD. The V and J ends lost 6 bases and 6 bases, in that order; junction bases with no gene match: 10. The CDR3 spans 15 residues. CDR3 loop: CAIRTEAGGLDTQYF. CDR3 in DNA: TGTGCCATCAGGACGGAGGCGGGAGGGCTGGATACGCAGTATTTT.

This sequence joins TRBV30 and TRBJ2-6; 7 bases agree with TRBD1. This CDR3 has 14 residues. The trim removed 4 bases at V and 2 bases at J, leaving 2 bases unmatched. The germline CDR1 and CDR2 sequences are GTSNPN and SVGIG (reference sequence). The DNA of the CDR3 is TGTGCCTGGAACAGGGGCCCTGGGGCCAACGTCCTGACTTTC. Its translation: CAWNRGPGANVLTF.

The rearrangement uses TRBV28 and TRBJ1-5, with D possibly TRBD1 on 6 matching bases. Trimming stripped 4 bases from V and 0 bases from J, with 10 bases between. Germline CDR1 and CDR2: MDHEN and SYDVKM. CDR3 length equals 15 residues. The CDR3 nucleotides are TGTGCCAGCAGTTGGGACATTAATAGCAATCAGCCCCAGCATTTT. Residues: CASSWDINSNQPQHF.

This chain uses TRBV6-1 with TRBJ1-1; the D is unclear. This CDR3 contains 11 residues. Germline V lookup: CDR1 MNHNS, CDR2 SASEGT. The germline V and J ends were trimmed by 8 bases and 3 bases, with 7 bases remaining between them. CDR3 sequence (DNA): TGTGCCAGCTCTCGTTACACTGAAGCTTTCTTT. This codes for CASSRYTEAFF.

The CDR3 DNA sequence: TGTGCCAGCAGTACAAAGGGACACCTAGCCACTGAAGCTTTCTTT. Translating it yields CASSTKGHLATEAFF. The chain uses TRBV28 and TRBJ1-1, with D maybe TRBD1 (6 bases). The V gene's germline CDR1 is MDHEN and CDR2 SYDVKM. This CDR3 has 15 residues. V was cut by 5 bases and J by 4 bases, with 17 bases left in between. The full variable domain, rest sourced from reference TRBV28 and TRBJ1-1, is DVKVTQSSRYLVKRTGEKVFLECVQDMDHENMFWYRQDPGLGLRLIYFSYDVKMKEKGDIPEGYSVSREKKERFSLILESASTNQTSMYLCASSTKGHLATEAFFGQGTRLTVV.

This rearrangement joins TRBV15 to TRBJ2-5; 9 bases are shared with TRBD1. CDR3 size: 15 residues. Germline trimming cut 3 bases from V and 5 bases from J; bases unmatched to any gene: 7. Looked up from germline, CDR1 is LNHNV and CDR2 is YYDKDF (reference sequence). CDR3: CATSRRTGQGETQYF. The CDR3 coding sequence is TGTGCCACCAGCAGGCGAACTGGACAGGGGGAGACCCAGTACTTC.